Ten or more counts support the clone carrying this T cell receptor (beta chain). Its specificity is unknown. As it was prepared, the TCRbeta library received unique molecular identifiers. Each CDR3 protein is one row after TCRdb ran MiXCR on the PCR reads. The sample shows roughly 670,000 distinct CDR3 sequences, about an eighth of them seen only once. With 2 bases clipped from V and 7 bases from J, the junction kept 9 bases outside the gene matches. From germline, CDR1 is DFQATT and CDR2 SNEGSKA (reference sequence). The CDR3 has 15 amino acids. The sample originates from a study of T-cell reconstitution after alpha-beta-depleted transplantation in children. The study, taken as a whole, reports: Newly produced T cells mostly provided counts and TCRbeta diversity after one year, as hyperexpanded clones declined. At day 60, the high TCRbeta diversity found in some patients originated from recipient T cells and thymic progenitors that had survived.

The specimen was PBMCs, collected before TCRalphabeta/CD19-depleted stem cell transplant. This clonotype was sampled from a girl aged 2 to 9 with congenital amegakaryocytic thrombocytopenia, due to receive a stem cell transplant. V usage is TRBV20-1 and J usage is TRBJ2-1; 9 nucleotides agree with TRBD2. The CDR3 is CSARNWGLAGNEQFF. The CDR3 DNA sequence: TGCAGTGCTAGAAACTGGGGTCTAGCGGGGAATGAGCAGTTCTTC.